The rows below give T cell receptor beta chains drawn from one sample of a study of shared clonotypes between healthy human individuals. TCRdb's copy holds only in-frame clones and misses some; the assay was immunoSEQ multiplex PCR. The sample lists around 1.1 million clones; approximately 80% were seen once. The material sequenced was memory CD4+ T cells from PBMCs. The receptors were gathered from a man younger than 35 in good health. Some clones in this sample may be carry-over from other donors' samples. Each CDR3 is given with its conserved first and last residue. A D gene is named only where the DNA matches it firmly. Expanded clones get a size class; other rows say once, few or many, or leave the size out.

J gene: TRBJ2-7
V gene: TRBV29-1
CDR3 length: 14
D gene: TRBD2
clone size: NA
CDR3 DNA: TGCAGCGTTGATGGGGTAGCGGGAGTCGACGAGCAGTACTTC
CDR3 protein: CSVDGVAGVDEQYF

J gene: TRBJ2-1
V gene: TRBV5-1
CDR3 length: 17
D gene: TRBD1
clone size: NA
CDR3 DNA: TGCGCCAGCAGCATATTACTACAGGGGGCGGTATACAATGAGCAGTTCTTC
CDR3 protein: CASSILLQGAVYNEQFF

J gene: TRBJ1-2
V gene: TRBV19
CDR3 length: 14
D gene: NA
clone size: once
CDR3 DNA: TGTGCCAGCGCCCTTCCGGGGAAGGGCTATGGCTACACCTTC
CDR3 protein: CASALPGKGYGYTF

J gene: TRBJ1-1
V gene: TRBV6-1
CDR3 length: 13
D gene: NA
clone size: NA
CDR3 DNA: TGTGCCAGCAGTTGGGCCTCGAACACTGAAGCTTTCTTT
CDR3 protein: CASSWASNTEAFF

J gene: TRBJ2-5
V gene: TRBV6-5
CDR3 length: 11
D gene: NA
clone size: NA
CDR3 DNA: TGTGCCAGCAGAATCCTCGAGACCCAGTACTTC
CDR3 protein: CASRILETQYF

J gene: TRBJ2-7
V gene: TRBV6-1
CDR3 length: 14
D gene: NA
clone size: once
CDR3 DNA: TGTGCCAGCAGAAAACCAGGGGCACCCTACGAGCAGTACTTC
CDR3 protein: CASRKPGAPYEQYF

J gene: TRBJ2-1
V gene: TRBV15
CDR3 length: 15
D gene: NA
clone size: NA
CDR3 DNA: TGTGCCACCAGGAGAGGAGCGGGCCCCTACAATGAGCAGTTCTTC
CDR3 protein: CATRRGAGPYNEQFF

J gene: TRBJ2-2
V gene: TRBV11-3
CDR3 length: 14
D gene: TRBD2
clone size: NA
CDR3 DNA: TGTGCCAGCAGCTTAGACACTAGCGCCGGGGAGCTGTTTTTT
CDR3 protein: CASSLDTSAGELFF

J gene: TRBJ2-7
V gene: TRBV5-1
CDR3 length: 16
D gene: TRBD2
clone size: NA
CDR3 DNA: TGCGCCAGCAGCTCCACCGGGGGAGCGGGAGCCTACGAGCAGTACTTC
CDR3 protein: CASSSTGGAGAYEQYF

J gene: TRBJ2-1
V gene: TRBV29-1
CDR3 length: 14
D gene: NA
clone size: NA
CDR3 DNA: TGCAGCGTTGTCAGGGCAGGGCGCCACAATGAGCAGTTCTTC
CDR3 protein: CSVVRAGRHNEQFF

J gene: TRBJ2-2
V gene: TRBV7-2
CDR3 length: 12
D gene: NA
clone size: NA
CDR3 DNA: TGTGCCAGCAACTTAGTCACCGAGGAGCTGTTTTTT
CDR3 protein: CASNLVTEELFF

J gene: TRBJ1-1
V gene: TRBV6-1
CDR3 length: 16
D gene: NA
clone size: NA
CDR3 DNA: TGTGCCAGCAGTGATCCCCGGGGCAGGGGAATCACTGAAGCTTTCTTT
CDR3 protein: CASSDPRGRGITEAFF

J gene: TRBJ2-3
V gene: TRBV10-3
CDR3 length: 11
D gene: NA
clone size: NA
CDR3 DNA: TGTGCCATCAGTGGGGGAGATACGCAGTATTTT
CDR3 protein: CAISGGDTQYF

J gene: TRBJ2-6
V gene: TRBV7-9
CDR3 length: 15
D gene: TRBD2
clone size: NA
CDR3 DNA: TGTGCCAGCAGCCAGCGGGGATCTGGGGCCAACGTCCTGACTTTC
CDR3 protein: CASSQRGSGANVLTF

J gene: TRBJ2-7
V gene: TRBV2
CDR3 length: 16
D gene: NA
clone size: NA
CDR3 DNA: TGTGCCAGCACCCAGAACGGGGAGGGGGGGTACTACGAGCAGTACTTC
CDR3 protein: CASTQNGEGGYYEQYF

J gene: TRBJ2-1
V gene: TRBV6-5
CDR3 length: 13
D gene: NA
clone size: NA
CDR3 DNA: TGTGCCAGCACCAGGACTCCCGGTAGGGAGCAGTTCTTC
CDR3 protein: CASTRTPGREQFF

J gene: TRBJ1-3
V gene: TRBV9
CDR3 length: 15
D gene: NA
clone size: NA
CDR3 DNA: TGTGCCAGCAGCGTAGAGGTATTCTCCGGAAACACCATATATTTT
CDR3 protein: CASSVEVFSGNTIYF

J gene: TRBJ1-2
V gene: TRBV4-1
CDR3 length: 16
D gene: NA
clone size: NA
CDR3 DNA: TGCGCCAGCAGCCGATTAGTCGCCACCTCTAACTATGGCTACACCTTC
CDR3 protein: CASSRLVATSNYGYTF

J gene: TRBJ2-1
V gene: TRBV5-1
CDR3 length: 16
D gene: NA
clone size: NA
CDR3 DNA: TGCGCCAGCAGCGTTCGGAGGGGCAGCTCCTACAATGAGCAGTTCTTC
CDR3 protein: CASSVRRGSSYNEQFF

J gene: TRBJ2-1
V gene: TRBV28
CDR3 length: 15
D gene: TRBD2
clone size: once
CDR3 DNA: TGTGCCAGCAGTTTGGGAGCGGGGTTTTACAATGAGCAGTTCTTC
CDR3 protein: CASSLGAGFYNEQFF

J gene: TRBJ1-1
V gene: TRBV6-5
CDR3 length: 15
D gene: NA
clone size: many
CDR3 DNA: TGTGCCAGCAGTCCCCAACAGGGCGGGGGCACTGAAGCTTTCTTT
CDR3 protein: CASSPQQGGGTEAFF

J gene: TRBJ2-3
V gene: TRBV4-3
CDR3 length: 13
D gene: NA
clone size: NA
CDR3 DNA: TGCGCCAGCAGCCAACAACGCGCAGATACGCAGTATTTT
CDR3 protein: CASSQQRADTQYF

J gene: TRBJ2-1
V gene: TRBV10-2
CDR3 length: 15
D gene: NA
clone size: NA
CDR3 DNA: TGCGCCAGCAGTTTCGGGACAAATTCCTACGATGAGCAGTTCTTC
CDR3 protein: CASSFGTNSYDEQFF

J gene: TRBJ2-7
V gene: TRBV18
CDR3 length: 14
D gene: NA
clone size: NA
CDR3 DNA: TGTGCCAGCTCAGCTTGGGACCGAACCTACGAGCAGTACTTC
CDR3 protein: CASSAWDRTYEQYF

J gene: TRBJ2-7
V gene: TRBV15
CDR3 length: 15
D gene: TRBD2
clone size: few
CDR3 DNA: TGTGCCACCAGCAGCGAGCGGGAGCCAAGCTACGAGCAGTACTTC
CDR3 protein: CATSSEREPSYEQYF

J gene: TRBJ2-3
V gene: TRBV6-1
CDR3 length: 13
D gene: TRBD2
clone size: NA
CDR3 DNA: TGTGCCGGACTAGCGGGCGGCACAGATACGCAGTATTTT
CDR3 protein: CAGLAGGTDTQYF

J gene: TRBJ1-4
V gene: TRBV2
CDR3 length: 20
D gene: NA
clone size: NA
CDR3 DNA: TGTGCCAGCAGTGATTTGGATTCAGAATTCGGGCAGTCAGGCCCTGAAAAACTGTTTTTT
CDR3 protein: CASSDLDSEFGQSGPEKLFF

J gene: TRBJ2-6
V gene: TRBV15
CDR3 length: 15
D gene: NA
clone size: NA
CDR3 DNA: TGTGCCACCAGCAGAGGAGGGCCTGGGGCCAACGTCCTGACTTTC
CDR3 protein: CATSRGGPGANVLTF

J gene: TRBJ2-1
V gene: TRBV9
CDR3 length: 13
D gene: NA
clone size: many
CDR3 DNA: TGTGCCAGCAGCCCCCAAGCAGACCGCGCTCAGTTCTTC
CDR3 protein: CASSPQADRAQFF

J gene: TRBJ1-2
V gene: TRBV5-4
CDR3 length: 13
D gene: NA
clone size: NA
CDR3 DNA: TGTGCCAGCAGCTCACGGCGAGGCAGTGGCTACACCTTC
CDR3 protein: CASSSRRGSGYTF

J gene: TRBJ2-2
V gene: TRBV2
CDR3 length: 15
D gene: TRBD1
clone size: NA
CDR3 DNA: TGTGCCAGCAGCACGGGGACAGACTACACCGGGGAGCTGTTTTTT
CDR3 protein: CASSTGTDYTGELFF

J gene: TRBJ2-1
V gene: TRBV9
CDR3 length: 14
D gene: NA
clone size: NA
CDR3 DNA: TGTGCCAGCAGCCCGGAGGGCCTAGGCGATGAGCAGTTCTTC
CDR3 protein: CASSPEGLGDEQFF

J gene: TRBJ2-1
V gene: TRBV28
CDR3 length: 14
D gene: NA
clone size: NA
CDR3 DNA: TGTGCCAGCCTTGACGAGGCCCCCTACAATGAGCAGTTCTTC
CDR3 protein: CASLDEAPYNEQFF

J gene: TRBJ2-1
V gene: TRBV4-1
CDR3 length: 18
D gene: NA
clone size: many
CDR3 DNA: TGCGCCAGCAGCCAAGCAAATCTTATAGGGTTAGCGCACAATGAGCAGTTCTTC
CDR3 protein: CASSQANLIGLAHNEQFF

J gene: TRBJ2-5
V gene: TRBV27
CDR3 length: 14
D gene: NA
clone size: NA
CDR3 DNA: TGTGCCAGCAGTTTTTCCCGGAGCGGGGAGACCCAGTACTTC
CDR3 protein: CASSFSRSGETQYF

J gene: TRBJ2-7
V gene: TRBV11-2
CDR3 length: 17
D gene: NA
clone size: NA
CDR3 DNA: TGTGCCAGCAGCTTATACCCTCCGGGGTCGGCGACCTACGAGCAGTACTTC
CDR3 protein: CASSLYPPGSATYEQYF

J gene: TRBJ1-5
V gene: TRBV6-5
CDR3 length: 13
D gene: NA
clone size: NA
CDR3 DNA: TGTGCCAGCAGTACCGACAGTTATCAGCCCCAGCATTTT
CDR3 protein: CASSTDSYQPQHF

J gene: TRBJ1-2
V gene: TRBV7-8
CDR3 length: 14
D gene: NA
clone size: few
CDR3 DNA: TGTGCCAGCAGCCCCTGGCTCAGAAACTATGGCTACACCTTC
CDR3 protein: CASSPWLRNYGYTF

J gene: TRBJ2-5
V gene: TRBV29-1
CDR3 length: 13
D gene: NA
clone size: once
CDR3 DNA: TGCAGCGTCGGTCCCATGCGACAAGAGACCCAGTACTTC
CDR3 protein: CSVGPMRQETQYF

J gene: TRBJ1-1
V gene: TRBV13
CDR3 length: 13
D gene: TRBD1
clone size: NA
CDR3 DNA: TGTGCCAGCAGTAACAAACCGGGACAGCAAGCTTTCTTT
CDR3 protein: CASSNKPGQQAFF

J gene: TRBJ2-3
V gene: TRBV10-3
CDR3 length: 15
D gene: TRBD2
clone size: NA
CDR3 DNA: TGTGCCATCAGCGGGACTAGCGGTGGCACAGATACGCAGTATTTT
CDR3 protein: CAISGTSGGTDTQYF

J gene: TRBJ2-1
V gene: TRBV5-4
CDR3 length: 15
D gene: TRBD2
clone size: NA
CDR3 DNA: TGTGCCAGCAGTCAAACTAGCGGGAGGGTTAATGAGCAGTTCTTC
CDR3 protein: CASSQTSGRVNEQFF

J gene: TRBJ1-3
V gene: TRBV5-5
CDR3 length: 15
D gene: NA
clone size: NA
CDR3 DNA: TGTGCCAGCAGCTTACAGGGCCTCTCTGGAAACACCATATATTTT
CDR3 protein: CASSLQGLSGNTIYF

J gene: TRBJ2-7
V gene: TRBV27
CDR3 length: 16
D gene: NA
clone size: NA
CDR3 DNA: TGTGCCAGCAGTCCTCTTGCCTCTTCCTTCTCCTACGAGCAGTACTTC
CDR3 protein: CASSPLASSFSYEQYF

J gene: TRBJ2-7
V gene: TRBV7-9
CDR3 length: 14
D gene: NA
clone size: NA
CDR3 DNA: TGTGCCAGCAGCTTAGGGGGTGGACAGTACGAGCAGTACTTC
CDR3 protein: CASSLGGGQYEQYF

J gene: TRBJ2-3
V gene: TRBV28
CDR3 length: 17
D gene: TRBD2
clone size: NA
CDR3 DNA: TGTGCCAGCAGCCTAGCGGGAGAGGTAGGGCTCACAGATACGCAGTATTTT
CDR3 protein: CASSLAGEVGLTDTQYF

J gene: TRBJ1-2
V gene: TRBV2
CDR3 length: 14
D gene: TRBD1
clone size: NA
CDR3 DNA: TGTGCCAGCAGTGAAAGACAGGGGTCGGGTGGCTACACCTTC
CDR3 protein: CASSERQGSGGYTF

J gene: TRBJ1-5
V gene: TRBV28
CDR3 length: 14
D gene: NA
clone size: once
CDR3 DNA: TGTGCCAGCAGTTTATCGTGGGAGGGTCAGCCCCAGCATTTT
CDR3 protein: CASSLSWEGQPQHF

J gene: TRBJ2-3
V gene: TRBV15
CDR3 length: 15
D gene: TRBD2
clone size: NA
CDR3 DNA: TGTGCCACCAGCCTAGCGGGAGGGCCGACAGATACGCAGTATTTT
CDR3 protein: CATSLAGGPTDTQYF

J gene: TRBJ1-1
V gene: TRBV7-2
CDR3 length: 15
D gene: NA
clone size: once
CDR3 DNA: TGTGCCAGCAGTCCTTCGTCCCGGTGGGGCACTGAAGCTTTCTTT
CDR3 protein: CASSPSSRWGTEAFF

J gene: TRBJ2-1
V gene: TRBV6-4
CDR3 length: 13
D gene: TRBD1
clone size: NA
CDR3 DNA: TGTGCCAGCAGAAATACAGGGGCCTATGAGCAGTTCTTC
CDR3 protein: CASRNTGAYEQFF

J gene: TRBJ2-3
V gene: TRBV6-5
CDR3 length: 14
D gene: NA
clone size: NA
CDR3 DNA: TGTGCCAGCAGTTACTCCCCCTGGACTGATACGCAGTATTTT
CDR3 protein: CASSYSPWTDTQYF

J gene: TRBJ1-2
V gene: TRBV4-2
CDR3 length: 15
D gene: NA
clone size: NA
CDR3 DNA: TGTGCCAGCAGCCAAGATAGGACAGACAACTATGGCTACACCTTC
CDR3 protein: CASSQDRTDNYGYTF

J gene: TRBJ1-4
V gene: TRBV4-1
CDR3 length: 16
D gene: NA
clone size: once
CDR3 DNA: TGCGCCAGCAGCCACGGAGGTTGGACAGATAATGAAAAACTGTTTTTT
CDR3 protein: CASSHGGWTDNEKLFF

J gene: TRBJ1-6
V gene: TRBV7-3
CDR3 length: 15
D gene: NA
clone size: NA
CDR3 DNA: TGTGCCAGCAGCTTACAAGGGTCCTATAATTCACCCCTCCACTTT
CDR3 protein: CASSLQGSYNSPLHF

J gene: TRBJ1-1
V gene: TRBV7-8
CDR3 length: 13
D gene: NA
clone size: NA
CDR3 DNA: TGTGCCAGCAGCTTAGCCCGTAAAACTGAAGCTTTCTTT
CDR3 protein: CASSLARKTEAFF

J gene: TRBJ2-1
V gene: TRBV2
CDR3 length: 15
D gene: NA
clone size: NA
CDR3 DNA: TGTGCCAGCAGTGCGCCGGGCAGCTCCTACAATGAGCAGTTCTTC
CDR3 protein: CASSAPGSSYNEQFF

J gene: TRBJ1-3
V gene: TRBV2
CDR3 length: 15
D gene: NA
clone size: NA
CDR3 DNA: TGTGCCAGCAGCGGCCCGGGAAGGGCCGGCAACACCATATATTTT
CDR3 protein: CASSGPGRAGNTIYF

J gene: TRBJ1-3
V gene: TRBV2
CDR3 length: 14
D gene: NA
clone size: NA
CDR3 DNA: TGTGCCAGCAACCCAGATCGGGGGGGTGACACCATATATTTT
CDR3 protein: CASNPDRGGDTIYF

J gene: TRBJ1-1
V gene: TRBV7-9
CDR3 length: 11
D gene: NA
clone size: NA
CDR3 DNA: TGTGCCAGCAGAAGAGGGACTGAAGCTTTCTTT
CDR3 protein: CASRRGTEAFF